The sequence of this T cell receptor (beta chain) was determined in a study of T cells in Graves' hyperthyroidism and ophthalmopathy. Study conclusions and caveats: A model of 13 V-J features distinguished ophthalmopathy from stable hyperthyroidism.

TCR beta CDR3 sequences were amplified from RNA transcripts. HTBI primers were used for first-round RT-PCR of the TCR CDR3. TCRdb processed the multiplex PCR reads anew with MiXCR; each CDR3 protein has one entry. The sample records approximately 400,000 distinct CDR3 sequences, 15% to 18% being singletons. As for this clonotype: What it recognizes is unknown.

Graves' hyperthyroidism showing no ophthalmopathy progression within 18 months was considered stable. Source material: blood. The receptor comes from a woman between 18 and 29 years old with Graves' hyperthyroidism.

CDR3: CSATDRGKTQYF. The CDR3 nucleotides read TGCAGTGCCACGGACAGGGGGAAGACGCAGTATTTT. This sequence joins TRBV20-1 and TRBJ2-3; TRBD1 matches at 10 bases. The CDR3 spans 12 residues. Germline values: CDR1 DFQATT, CDR2 SNEGSKA (reference sequence). J was trimmed by 9 bases and V by 6 bases; bases with no gene match: 6.